This T cell receptor beta chain was identified during a study of post-analysis software for immune sequencing data. V shed 5 bases and J 6 bases; nucleotides not matched to a gene: 12. The length of the CDR3 is 15 residues. Notes on the study in general: In patients, roughly five TRBV segments were more frequent than in controls, with TRBV5-6, TRBV5-1 and TRBV20-1 among them.

Carried by the TCR beta cDNA libraries were unique molecular identifiers. MiXCR, run by TCRdb on the PCR reads, gives a single entry per CDR3 protein. The table has 600,000 to 700,000 distinct CDR3 sequences, approximately 60% seen once; the top ten hold around 11%. This clonotype has just a few counts. Its antigen remains unidentified. This rearrangement joins TRBV12-3 or TRBV12-4 to TRBJ1-2; 7 positions match TRBD1. The receptor comes from a girl aged 2 to 9 with multiple sclerosis. The sample consisted of blood. CDR3 amino acids: CASSRTGVGANGYTF. CDR3 DNA sequence: TGTGCCAGCAGTAGGACAGGCGTGGGGGCCAATGGCTACACCTTC.